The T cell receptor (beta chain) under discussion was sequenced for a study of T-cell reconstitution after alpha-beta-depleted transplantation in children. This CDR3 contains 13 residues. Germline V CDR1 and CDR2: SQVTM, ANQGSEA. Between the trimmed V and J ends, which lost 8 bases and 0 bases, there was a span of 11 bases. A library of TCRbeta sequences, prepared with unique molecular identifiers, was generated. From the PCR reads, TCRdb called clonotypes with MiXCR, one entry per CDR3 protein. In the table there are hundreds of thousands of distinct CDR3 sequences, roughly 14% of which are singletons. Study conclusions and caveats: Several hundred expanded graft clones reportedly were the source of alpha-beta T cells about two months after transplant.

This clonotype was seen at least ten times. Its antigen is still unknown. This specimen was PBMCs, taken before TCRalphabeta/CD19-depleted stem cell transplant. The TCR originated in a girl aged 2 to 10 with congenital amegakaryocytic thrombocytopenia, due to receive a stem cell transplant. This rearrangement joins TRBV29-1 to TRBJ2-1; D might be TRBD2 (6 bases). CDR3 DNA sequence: TGCAGCCTAGCGATCCACTCCTACAATGAGCAGTTCTTC. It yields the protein CSLAIHSYNEQFF.